These 22 T cell receptor beta chains were sequenced from one sample in a study of CD8 T cells in Susac syndrome. RNA, at roughly 0.5 to 1 ug, was reverse transcribed with random hexamers. TCRdb ran MiXCR on the immunoSEQ multiplex PCR reads and lists one entry per CDR3 protein. The table lists approximately 170,000 distinct CDR3 sequences, less than 95% of them singletons. The source material was CD4+ T cells from PBMCs. The receptors originated from a human donor with multiple sclerosis.

The chain couples TRBV29-1 to TRBJ1-2; 7 bases map to TRBD1. The length of the CDR3 is 11 residues. The junction had 1 base not matched to a gene; V was cut back by 6 bases and J by 3 bases. The germline CDR1 and CDR2 sequences are SQVTM and ANQGSEA. The CDR3: CSVGTDYGYTF. The DNA for the CDR3 is TGCAGCGTGGGGACAGACTATGGCTACACCTTC.

The gene calls are TRBV6-6 and TRBJ2-3; D is uncertain. The CDR3 spans 13 residues. Per germline, CDR1 MNHNY and CDR2 SVGAGI (reference sequence). V was shortened by 3 bases and J by 2 bases, with 6 bases between the two germline ends. The CDR3 bases are TGTGCCAGCAGTTATGAGCCCACAGATACGCAGTATTTT. Its translation is CASSYEPTDTQYF.

The genes are TRBV12-3 or TRBV12-4 and TRBJ2-7; 7 nucleotides agree with TRBD1. This CDR3 has 17 amino acids. Trimming at V came to 3 bases and at J to 3 bases, leaving 14 bases not matched to a gene. CDR3 DNA: TGTGCCAGCAGTTTTTCCCCCGGGGCAGGGGGAGACTACGAGCAGTACTTC. Protein: CASSFSPGAGGDYEQYF.

The chain is built from TRBV5-4 and TRBJ2-1; TRBD1 agrees at 7 bases. The CDR3 totals 15 residues. V gave up 4 bases and J gave up 7 bases; unmatched junction bases: 11. Germline CDR1 reads SGHNT; CDR2 reads YYREEE (reference sequence). Written as DNA, the CDR3 is TGTGCCAGCAGCCGCTTCGACAGGGTGGGGAATGAGCAGTTCTTC. This translates into CASSRFDRVGNEQFF.

The chain combines TRBV2 with TRBJ1-5, with D uncertain. Trimming shortened V by 4 bases and J by 5 bases, and 12 bases separated the two germline ends. The CDR3 is 14 residues long. Per the germline V gene, CDR1 is SNHLY and CDR2 is FYNNEI. As DNA, the CDR3 is TGTGCCAGCAGTGGCCAGGCAGAGGATCAGCCCCAGCATTTT. The encoded protein is CASSGQAEDQPQHF.

V usage is TRBV4-2 and J usage is TRBJ1-1; D is uncertain. This CDR3 is built from 15 residues. From germline, CDR1 is LGHNA and CDR2 YNFKEQ. The V end was cut by 0 bases, the J end by 0 bases, with 8 bases between. DNA for the CDR3: TGTGCCAGCAGCCAAGATCGGGCAGTGAACACTGAAGCTTTCTTT. Translating it yields CASSQDRAVNTEAFF.

In its sample, this clonotype was seen a few times. The chain carries TRBV20-1 and TRBJ2-7; the D gene is possibly TRBD2 (6 bases). Trimming took off 0 bases at V and 7 bases at J, with 19 bases between the two ends. The CDR3 extends over 15 amino acids. CDR1 and CDR2 from the germline V gene are DFQATT and SNEGSKA (reference sequence). In nucleotides, the CDR3 is TGCAGTGCTAGAGATGGGACTGCAACCCCGGGGGAGCAGTACTTC. It yields the protein CSARDGTATPGEQYF.

The V gene is TRBV3-1, the J gene TRBJ2-7, with 10 bases that match TRBD2. The V gene's germline CDR1 is LGHDT and CDR2 YNNKEL (reference sequence). This CDR3 contains 14 residues. V lost 2 bases to trimming and J lost 2 bases; unmatched junction nucleotides: 0. The CDR3: CASSQSGRAYEQYF. For the CDR3, the DNA is TGTGCCAGCAGCCAAAGCGGGAGGGCCTACGAGCAGTACTTC.

CDR3 nucleotide sequence: TGTGCCAGCAGCAAAGGGGGGGGAAACATTCAGTACTTC. As protein: CASSKGGGNIQYF. V gene TRBV21-1 combines with J gene TRBJ2-4; TRBD1, the table's D call, lacks a check against the DNA. TRBV21-1 is described as a pseudogene. The length of the CDR3 is 13 residues.

This chain connects TRBV2 to TRBJ1-6; TRBD1 matches 9 bases. Germline V gene data show CDR1 as SNHLY and CDR2 as FYNNEI. The CDR3 extends over 15 amino acids. V trimming: 4 bases; J trimming: 9 bases; junction bases outside the gene matches: 7. CDR3 nucleotide sequence: TGTGCCAGCAGTGGCGGGACAGGGATTGGTTCACCCCTCCACTTT. Translation: CASSGGTGIGSPLHF.

This sequence joins TRBV7-6 and TRBJ1-4; 9 bases agree with TRBD1. The germline CDR1 and CDR2 sequences are SGHVS and FNYEAQ. J was trimmed by 4 bases and V by 7 bases; bases with no gene match: 4. The CDR3 runs 14 residues. The CDR3 loop reads CASTMGQGNEKLFF. As DNA, the CDR3 is TGTGCCAGCACCATGGGACAGGGTAATGAAAAACTGTTTTTT.

The rearrangement links TRBV12-5 to TRBJ2-3; the match to TRBD2 covers 8 bases. Germline trimming cut 2 bases from V and 0 bases from J; bases unmatched to any gene: 10. This CDR3 spans 18 amino acids. The V gene's germline CDR1 is LGHNT and CDR2 FRNRAP. CDR3: CASGLPSGSLFSTDTQYF. In DNA form, the CDR3 reads TGTGCTAGTGGTTTGCCCAGCGGGAGTCTCTTTAGCACAGATACGCAGTATTTT.

CDR3 amino acids: CAWSVPGLRAEQYF. For the CDR3, the DNA is TGTGCCTGGAGTGTGCCGGGGTTGAGGGCCGAGCAGTACTTC. This chain joins TRBV30 and TRBJ2-7; a weak D match, TRBD2 (5 bases). The germline CDR1 and CDR2 sequences are GTSNPN and SVGIG (reference sequence). Trimming left V 0 bases short and J 6 bases short, with 15 bases between. This CDR3 contains 14 residues. Together with reference TRBV30 and TRBJ2-7, the CDR3 gives the full variable domain: SQTIHQWPATLVQPVGSPLSLECTVEGTSNPNLYWYRQAAGRGLQLLFYSVGIGQISSEVPQNLSASRPQDRQFILSSKKLLLSDSGFYLCAWSVPGLRAEQYFGPGTRLTVT.

The V gene is TRBV5-4, the J gene TRBJ2-4; possible D gene TRBD1, 5 bases. The V gene lost 0 bases and the J gene lost 2 bases, with 6 bases spanning the gap. The CDR3 totals 14 residues. Germline loops: CDR1 SGHNT, CDR2 YYREEE (reference sequence). CDR3 sequence reads: CASSLGGTKNIQYF. The CDR3 DNA reads TGTGCCAGCAGCTTGGGGGGCACCAAAAACATTCAGTACTTC.

This chain's CDR3 is CATSDRSLSPQHF. The CDR3 DNA follows: TGTGCCACCAGTGATCGTTCCCTATCGCCCCAGCATTTT. The V call is TRBV24-1, the J call TRBJ1-5; D is uncertain. Trimming shortened V by 3 bases and J by 9 bases, and 11 bases separated the two germline ends. Germline V CDR1 and CDR2: KGHDR, SFDVKD. The CDR3 spans 13 residues.

The chain links TRBV11-2 to TRBJ2-5, with 14 bases fitting TRBD2. The CDR3 length is 17 residues. J was trimmed by 4 bases and V by 1 base; bases with no gene match: 5. Germline-derived CDR1 and CDR2 are SGHAT and FQNNGV. CDR3 DNA: TGTGCCAGCAGCTTAGGGGGACTAGCGGGAGTAGGAGAGACCCAGTACTTC. It encodes CASSLGGLAGVGETQYF.

The chain couples TRBV30 to TRBJ1-2, with a possible D match to TRBD1 (5 bases). V lost 3 bases, J lost 4 bases, and 15 bases lay in between. The CDR3 is 14 residues long. Per germline, CDR1 GTSNPN and CDR2 SVGIG (reference sequence). CDR3 DNA: TGTGCCTGGAGGTCCTGGGGGATTAGCTATGGCTACACCTTC. Its protein product is CAWRSWGISYGYTF.

The V gene is TRBV30, the J gene TRBJ2-3, with D perhaps TRBD1 (6 bases). V lost 5 bases, J lost 2 bases, and 11 bases lay in between. CDR1 GTSNPN and CDR2 SVGIG come from the germline V gene (reference sequence). The CDR3 runs to 13 residues. The CDR3 here is CAWSGQNTDTQYF. Here the CDR3 DNA reads TGTGCCTGGTCTGGACAGAACACAGATACGCAGTATTTT.

The chain employs TRBV2 and TRBJ2-7; no clear D gene. Germline CDR1 is SNHLY and CDR2 is FYNNEI. The V end was cut by 8 bases, the J end by 3 bases, with 8 bases between. The CDR3 loop spans 11 amino acids. Here the CDR3 DNA reads TGTGCCAGCGGGAAGTACTACGAGCAGTACTTC. Its protein is CASGKYYEQYF.

The chain joins TRBV20-1 to TRBJ1-2; TRBD1 is a possible D gene (6 bases). Trimming left V 3 bases short and J 8 bases short, with 10 bases between. The length of the CDR3 is 11 residues. Per the germline V gene, CDR1 is DFQATT and CDR2 is SNEGSKA (reference sequence). The CDR3 nucleotides are TGCAGTGCTAGCAGGGGTGGAGGCTACACCTTC. It specifies CSASRGGGYTF.

The rearrangement joins TRBV29-1 to TRBJ1-1; D is undetermined. Trimming left V 3 bases short and J 7 bases short, with 12 bases between. This CDR3 spans 12 amino acids. Germline values: CDR1 SQVTM, CDR2 ANQGSEA. The CDR3 nucleotides are TGCAGCGTTGATCCGGGCCACAATGAAGCTTTCTTT. This encodes CSVDPGHNEAFF.

The rearrangement uses TRBV29-1 and TRBJ2-5; no firm D call. Germline CDR1 and CDR2: SQVTM and ANQGSEA. The CDR3 has 12 residues. Trimming shortened V by 6 bases and J by 4 bases, and 12 bases separated the two germline ends. The CDR3 nucleotides are TGCAGCGTCTCCCCGAGAGCAGAGACCCAGTACTTC. Amino acid sequence: CSVSPRAETQYF.